A selection of T cell receptor beta chains follows, all from one sample in a study of identical twins. Each CDR3 protein gets one entry after TCRdb re-called the 5' RACE reads with MiXCR. In the table there are more than 1.5 million distinct CDR3 sequences, around 33% of which are singletons. Source material: cord blood. The source of these receptors is a newborn girl in good health. Both conserved end residues are part of each CDR3. A D gene is named only where the DNA matches it firmly. Clone size is stated in some rows and not others, as once, few, many or a class when expanded.

D gene: TRBD1
J gene: TRBJ2-3
clone size: .
V gene: TRBV3-1
CDR3 protein: CASSRRTGFLSDTQYF
CDR3 DNA: TGTGCCAGCAGCCGGAGGACAGGGTTCCTATCAGATACGCAGTATTTT

D gene: .
J gene: TRBJ1-2
clone size: .
V gene: TRBV7-2
CDR3 protein: CASGFAGYGYTF
CDR3 DNA: TGTGCCAGCGGCTTCGCGGGCTATGGCTACACCTTC

D gene: .
J gene: TRBJ2-7
clone size: few
V gene: TRBV20-1
CDR3 protein: CSARDPRTPESYEQYF
CDR3 DNA: TGCAGTGCTAGAGATCCTAGGACCCCCGAGTCCTACGAGCAGTACTTC

D gene: .
J gene: TRBJ2-7
clone size: .
V gene: TRBV20-1
CDR3 protein: CSARVAPYYEQYF
CDR3 DNA: TGCAGTGCTAGAGTGGCCCCCTACTACGAGCAGTACTTC

D gene: TRBD1
J gene: TRBJ1-5
clone size: .
V gene: TRBV18
CDR3 protein: CASSPEGQGGNQPQHF
CDR3 DNA: TGTGCCAGCTCACCTGAGGGGCAGGGGGGCAATCAGCCCCAGCATTTT

D gene: .
J gene: TRBJ1-5
clone size: few
V gene: TRBV10-1
CDR3 protein: CASSDGGGNQPQHF
CDR3 DNA: TGCGCCAGCAGTGACGGGGGTGGCAATCAGCCCCAGCATTTT

D gene: .
J gene: TRBJ2-7
clone size: .
V gene: TRBV28
CDR3 protein: CASRTWDSRSYEQYF
CDR3 DNA: TGTGCCAGCAGGACTTGGGACTCACGAAGCTACGAGCAGTACTTC

D gene: .
J gene: TRBJ2-1
clone size: few
V gene: TRBV14
CDR3 protein: CASSRFRNEQFF
CDR3 DNA: TGTGCCAGCAGCCGTTTTCGCAATGAGCAGTTCTTC

D gene: TRBD1
J gene: TRBJ2-7
clone size: once
V gene: TRBV3-1
CDR3 protein: CATLVGQGWYEQYF
CDR3 DNA: TGTGCCACGCTCGTCGGACAGGGTTGGTACGAGCAGTACTTC

D gene: TRBD2
J gene: TRBJ2-3
clone size: .
V gene: TRBV10-3
CDR3 protein: CAISESGTSGLSTDTQYF
CDR3 DNA: TGTGCCATCAGTGAGTCCGGGACTAGCGGGCTTAGCACAGATACGCAGTATTTT

D gene: TRBD2
J gene: TRBJ2-1
clone size: .
V gene: TRBV12-3/TRBV12-4
CDR3 protein: CASSLAALAGGYNEQFF
CDR3 DNA: TGTGCCAGCAGTTTAGCGGCACTAGCGGGGGGTTACAATGAGCAGTTCTTC

D gene: .
J gene: TRBJ1-1
clone size: few
V gene: TRBV9
CDR3 protein: CASSVGGYTEAFF
CDR3 DNA: TGTGCCAGCAGCGTAGGGGGGTACACTGAAGCTTTCTTT

D gene: .
J gene: TRBJ2-3
clone size: many
V gene: TRBV11-2
CDR3 protein: CASSLGPGFADTQYF
CDR3 DNA: TGTGCCAGCAGCTTAGGACCGGGGTTCGCAGATACGCAGTATTTT

D gene: TRBD2
J gene: TRBJ2-5
clone size: .
V gene: TRBV6-4
CDR3 protein: CASREVEETQYF
CDR3 DNA: TGTGCCAGCCGGGAGGTAGAAGAGACCCAGTACTTC

D gene: .
J gene: TRBJ2-7
clone size: .
V gene: TRBV5-6
CDR3 protein: CASSTPGTIYEQYF
CDR3 DNA: TGTGCCAGCAGCACCCCCGGGACAATCTACGAGCAGTACTTC

D gene: .
J gene: TRBJ2-1
clone size: .
V gene: TRBV24-1
CDR3 protein: CATSDFPRNEQFF
CDR3 DNA: TGTGCCACCAGTGATTTCCCTCGAAATGAGCAGTTCTTC

D gene: .
J gene: TRBJ2-3
clone size: .
V gene: TRBV7-9
CDR3 protein: CASSPTTRGTQYF
CDR3 DNA: TGTGCCAGCAGCCCTACAACTCGGGGTACGCAGTATTTT

D gene: TRBD2
J gene: TRBJ2-2
clone size: .
V gene: TRBV5-1
CDR3 protein: CASSWGTSGNTGELFF
CDR3 DNA: TGCGCCAGCAGCTGGGGGACTAGCGGCAACACCGGGGAGCTGTTTTTT

D gene: TRBD2
J gene: TRBJ2-1
clone size: few
V gene: TRBV6-5
CDR3 protein: CASSTEPGGGNEQFF
CDR3 DNA: TGTGCCAGCAGTACCGAGCCCGGGGGGGGCAATGAGCAGTTCTTC

D gene: .
J gene: TRBJ1-5
clone size: few
V gene: TRBV28
CDR3 protein: CASSLWDTNQPQHF
CDR3 DNA: TGTGCCAGCAGTTTATGGGACACCAATCAGCCCCAGCATTTT